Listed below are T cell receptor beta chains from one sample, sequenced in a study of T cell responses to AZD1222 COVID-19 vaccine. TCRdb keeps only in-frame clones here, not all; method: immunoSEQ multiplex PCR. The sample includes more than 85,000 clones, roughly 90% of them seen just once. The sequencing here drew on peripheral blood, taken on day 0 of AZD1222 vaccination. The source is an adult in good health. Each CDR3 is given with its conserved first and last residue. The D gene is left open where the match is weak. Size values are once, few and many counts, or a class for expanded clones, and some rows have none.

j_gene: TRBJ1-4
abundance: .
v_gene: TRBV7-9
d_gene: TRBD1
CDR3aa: CASSRAAGTGGEELFF
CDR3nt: TGTGCCAGCAGCCGCGCCGCGGGGACAGGCGGTGAGGAACTGTTTTTT

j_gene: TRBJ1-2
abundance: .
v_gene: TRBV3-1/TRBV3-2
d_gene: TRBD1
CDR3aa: CASSPTTGSHYGYTF
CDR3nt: TGTGCCAGCAGCCCCACGACAGGGAGTCACTATGGCTACACCTTC

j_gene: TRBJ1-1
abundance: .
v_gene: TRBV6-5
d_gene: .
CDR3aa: CASSYSNGDTEAFF
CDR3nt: TGTGCCAGCAGTTACTCGAATGGGGACACTGAAGCTTTCTTT

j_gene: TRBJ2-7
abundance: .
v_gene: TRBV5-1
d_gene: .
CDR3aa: CASSGLGTAGEEYF
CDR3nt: TGCGCCAGCAGCGGGCTCGGGACAGCGGGTGAGGAGTACTTC

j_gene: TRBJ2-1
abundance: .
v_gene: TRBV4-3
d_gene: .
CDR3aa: CASSQDRGTGNNEQFF
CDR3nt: TGCGCCAGCAGCCAAGATCGCGGGACTGGAAACAATGAGCAGTTCTTC

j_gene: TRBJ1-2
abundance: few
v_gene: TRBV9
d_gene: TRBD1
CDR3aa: CASSRIDRVYGYTF
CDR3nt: TGTGCCAGCAGCAGGATTGACAGGGTGTATGGCTACACCTTC

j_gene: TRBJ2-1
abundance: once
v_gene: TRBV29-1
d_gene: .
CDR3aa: CSVEGLGGHNEQFF
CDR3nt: TGCAGCGTTGAAGGGTTAGGAGGGCACAATGAGCAGTTCTTC

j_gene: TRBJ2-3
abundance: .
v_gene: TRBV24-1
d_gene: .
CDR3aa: CATSDAGTDTQYF
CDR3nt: TGTGCCACCAGTGATGCAGGGACAGATACGCAGTATTTT

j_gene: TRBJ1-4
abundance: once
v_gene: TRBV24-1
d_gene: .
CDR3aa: CATSAAGSYEKLFF
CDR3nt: TGTGCCACCAGTGCGGCAGGGTCATATGAAAAACTGTTTTTT

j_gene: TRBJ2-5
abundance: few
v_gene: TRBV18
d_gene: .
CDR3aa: CASSEATMETQYF
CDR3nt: TGTGCCAGCTCAGAGGCCACAATGGAGACCCAGTACTTC

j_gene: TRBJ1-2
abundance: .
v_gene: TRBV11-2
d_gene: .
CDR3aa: CASSLEATNYGYTF
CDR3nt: TGTGCCAGCAGCTTAGAAGCGACCAACTATGGCTACACCTTC

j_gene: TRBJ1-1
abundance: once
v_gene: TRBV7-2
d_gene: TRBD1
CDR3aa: CASSLGQLGTEAFF
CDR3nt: TGTGCCAGCAGCTTGGGACAGCTCGGCACTGAAGCTTTCTTT

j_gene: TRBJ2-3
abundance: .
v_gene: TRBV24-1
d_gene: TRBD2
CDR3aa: CATSDSGGTTDTQYF
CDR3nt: TGTGCCACCAGTGACTCGGGGGGAACCACAGATACGCAGTATTTT

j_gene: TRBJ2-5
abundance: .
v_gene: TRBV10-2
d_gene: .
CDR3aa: CASSEPQETQYF
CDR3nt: TGCGCCAGCAGTGAGCCGCAAGAGACCCAGTACTTC

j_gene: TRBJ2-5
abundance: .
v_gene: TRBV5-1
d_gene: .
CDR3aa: CASSMIDRFANFQETQYF
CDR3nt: TGCGCCAGCAGCATGATTGACAGGTTTGCAAACTTCCAAGAGACCCAGTACTTC

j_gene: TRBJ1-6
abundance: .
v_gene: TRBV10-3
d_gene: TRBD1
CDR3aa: CAISEGQANNSPLHF
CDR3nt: TGTGCCATCAGTGAGGGACAGGCAAATAATTCACCCCTCCACTTT

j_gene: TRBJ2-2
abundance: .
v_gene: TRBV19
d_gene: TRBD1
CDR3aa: CASSTGTGNTGELFF
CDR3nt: TGTGCCAGTAGTACCGGGACAGGGAACACCGGGGAGCTGTTTTTT

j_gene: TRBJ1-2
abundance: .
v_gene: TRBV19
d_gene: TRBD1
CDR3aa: CASSEVTGEVGYTF
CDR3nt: TGTGCCAGTAGTGAGGTGACAGGGGAGGTCGGCTACACCTTC

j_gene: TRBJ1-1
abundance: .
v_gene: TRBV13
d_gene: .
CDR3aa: CASSLGGAEAFF
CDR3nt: TGTGCCAGCAGCTTAGGGGGCGCTGAAGCTTTCTTT

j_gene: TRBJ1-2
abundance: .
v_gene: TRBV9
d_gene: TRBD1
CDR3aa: CASSVGQGEGGYTF
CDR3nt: TGTGCCAGCAGCGTAGGACAGGGGGAAGGTGGCTACACCTTC

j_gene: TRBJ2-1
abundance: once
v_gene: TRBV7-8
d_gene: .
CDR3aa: CASTLLDEQFF
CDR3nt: TGTGCCAGCACCCTTCTGGATGAGCAGTTCTTC

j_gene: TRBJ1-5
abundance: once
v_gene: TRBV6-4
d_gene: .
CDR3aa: CASSPEMGSNQPQHF
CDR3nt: TGTGCCAGCAGCCCCGAGATGGGTTCCAATCAGCCCCAGCATTTT

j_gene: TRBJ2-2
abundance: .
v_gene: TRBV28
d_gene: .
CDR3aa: CASSSIPATELRGGPGELFF
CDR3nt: TGTGCCAGCAGCTCGATCCCGGCGACAGAGCTCAGAGGGGGGCCCGGGGAGCTGTTTTTT

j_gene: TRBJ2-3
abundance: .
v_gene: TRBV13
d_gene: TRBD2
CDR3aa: CASTPGTSGNTDTQYF
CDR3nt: TGTGCCAGCACCCCGGGGACTAGCGGGAACACAGATACGCAGTATTTT

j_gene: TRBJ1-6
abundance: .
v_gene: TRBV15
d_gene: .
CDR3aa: CATSRDPLDGSSPLHF
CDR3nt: TGTGCCACCAGCAGAGACCCCCTGGACGGTAGTTCACCCCTCCACTTT

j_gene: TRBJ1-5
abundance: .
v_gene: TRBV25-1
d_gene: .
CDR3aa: CASSAGLEQPQHF
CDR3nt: TGTGCCAGCAGTGCAGGTCTTGAGCAGCCCCAGCATTTT

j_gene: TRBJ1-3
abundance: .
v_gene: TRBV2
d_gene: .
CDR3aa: CASATKGNTIYF
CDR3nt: TGTGCCAGCGCCACGAAGGGAAACACCATATATTTT

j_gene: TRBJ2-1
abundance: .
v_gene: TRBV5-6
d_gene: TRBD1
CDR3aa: CASSSGQGRFDEQFF
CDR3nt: TGTGCCAGCAGCTCCGGACAGGGGAGGTTCGATGAGCAGTTCTTC